The following is a T cell receptor (beta chain) sequence with its context. Its antigen is not identified. The data derive from a study of shared clonotypes between healthy human individuals. Study-level information: Every donor yielded three CD4 naive, three CD4 memory, two CD8 naive and one CD8 memory plate.

Positive CCR7 selection of CD45RO-negative cells yielded the naive CD8 cells, and terminally differentiated effector memory CD45RA+ cells were excluded. This table comes from immunoSEQ multiplex PCR, and its TCRdb copy is limited to in-frame clones, with some not included. The sample has some 740,000 clones, almost 95% seen once. Study findings and constraints: Compared with memory subsets, naive subsets generally had larger estimated richness. Some clonotypes were shared by all four sorted-subset donors, while others were not shared. The non-shared ones had lower generation probabilities than the shared ones.

The CDR3 sequence is 13 residues long. CDR1 is MNHNS and CDR2 is SASEGT in the germline V gene. V lost 7 bases, J lost 1 base, and 11 bases lay in between. The chain has TRBV6-1 and TRBJ2-7; possibly TRBD2 for D (5 bases). The TCR comes from a man aged 25-45 years in good health. Material for sequencing was naive CD8+ T cells sorted from blood. The CDR3: CASMERTSYEQYF. In DNA form, the CDR3 reads TGTGCCAGCATGGAGCGGACTTCCTACGAGCAGTACTTC.